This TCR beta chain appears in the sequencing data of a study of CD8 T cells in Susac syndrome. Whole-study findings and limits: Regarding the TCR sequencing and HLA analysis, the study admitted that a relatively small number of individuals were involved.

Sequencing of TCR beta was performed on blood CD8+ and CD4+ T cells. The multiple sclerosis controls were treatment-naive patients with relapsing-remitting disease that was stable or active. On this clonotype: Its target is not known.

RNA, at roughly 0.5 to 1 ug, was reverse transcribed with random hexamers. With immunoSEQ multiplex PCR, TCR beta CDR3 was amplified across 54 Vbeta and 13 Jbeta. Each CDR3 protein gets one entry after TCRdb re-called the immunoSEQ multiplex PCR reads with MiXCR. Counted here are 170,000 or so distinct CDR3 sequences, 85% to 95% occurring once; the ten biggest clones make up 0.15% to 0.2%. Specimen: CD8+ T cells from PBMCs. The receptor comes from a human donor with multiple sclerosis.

CDR3 DNA: TGTGCCAGCAGTTTAGCGGGGAGCCATCAGCCCCAGCATTTT. Translated, it gives CASSLAGSHQPQHF. The chain combines TRBV27 with TRBJ1-5; D ambiguous. V was cut by 2 bases and J by 5 bases, with 10 bases left in between. This CDR3 is 14 amino acids long. The germline V gene encodes CDR1 MNHEY and CDR2 SMNVEV (reference sequence).